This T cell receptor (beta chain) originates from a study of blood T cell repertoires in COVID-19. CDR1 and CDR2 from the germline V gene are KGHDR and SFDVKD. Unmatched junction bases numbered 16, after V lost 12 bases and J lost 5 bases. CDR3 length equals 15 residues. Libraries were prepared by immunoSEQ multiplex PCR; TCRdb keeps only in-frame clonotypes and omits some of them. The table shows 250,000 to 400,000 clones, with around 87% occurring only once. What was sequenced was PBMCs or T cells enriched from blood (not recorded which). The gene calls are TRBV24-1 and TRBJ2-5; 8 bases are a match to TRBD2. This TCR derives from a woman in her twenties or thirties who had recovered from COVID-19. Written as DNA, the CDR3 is TGTGCCTCAGCCAGCGGGGGAGGAGAGTCTGAGACCCAGTACTTC. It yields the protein CASASGGGESETQYF.